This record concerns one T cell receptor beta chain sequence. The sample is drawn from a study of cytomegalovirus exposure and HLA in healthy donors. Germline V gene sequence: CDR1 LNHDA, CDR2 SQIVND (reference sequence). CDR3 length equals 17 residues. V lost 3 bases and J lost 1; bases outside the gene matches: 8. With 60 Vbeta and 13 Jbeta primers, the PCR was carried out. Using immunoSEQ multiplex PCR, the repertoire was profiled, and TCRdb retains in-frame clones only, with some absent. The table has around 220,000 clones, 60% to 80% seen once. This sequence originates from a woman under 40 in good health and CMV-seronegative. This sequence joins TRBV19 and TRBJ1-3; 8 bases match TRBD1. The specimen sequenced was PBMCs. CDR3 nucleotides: TGTGCCAGTAGTATTCTCACAGGGGGGTTTTCTGGAAACACCATATATTTT. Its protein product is CASSILTGGFSGNTIYF.